This T cell receptor beta chain came from a study of blood T cell repertoires in COVID-19. Source study methods: Scientists estimated how many nucleated cells there were by amplifying reference gene primers. Profiled with immunoSEQ multiplex PCR; TCRdb holds only in-frame clones, not every one. V, J and clone size are taken as reported in that table, and D and trimming were inferred from the DNA itself. The sample lists 70,000 to 100,000 clones; about 70% were seen once. J gave up 1 base and V 6 bases, and 8 bases lay outside the gene matches. The CDR3 length is 14 residues. CDR1 and CDR2 from the germline V gene are GTSNPN and SVGIG (reference sequence). This clone was seen at least ten times.

The chain couples TRBV30 to TRBJ2-7; 8 bases are shared with TRBD1. The source material was peripheral blood. The clonotype comes from an older woman in a cohort sampled during active or convalescent COVID-19. The CDR3 region has the DNA TGTGCCTGTATTATCAGGGGGCTGTCCTACGAGCAGTACTTC. Amino acid sequence: CACIIRGLSYEQYF.